The following is a T cell receptor beta chain sequence with its context. This entry belongs to a study of blood T cell repertoires in COVID-19. CDR3 length: 13 amino acids. CDR1 is SNHLY, CDR2 FYNNEI, per germline. V lost 8 bases, J lost 3 bases, and 11 bases lay in between. As handled by the study authors: Amplification of reference gene primers was used by the study to estimate nucleated cell counts. Profiling relied on immunoSEQ multiplex PCR, and the TCRdb table lists in-frame clones only, not all of them. That table is the source of V, J and clone size, and D and trimming were worked out from the DNA. The table records a few hundred thousand clones, roughly 88% of them present only once.

The chain employs TRBV2 and TRBJ2-4, with a weak D call TRBD2 (6 bases). This TCR derives from a woman in her twenties or thirties with acute or convalescent COVID-19. The sequencing sample was made of peripheral blood. The CDR3 is CASRGWSKNIQYF. In DNA, the CDR3 is TGTGCCAGCCGGGGGTGGAGCAAAAACATTCAGTACTTC.